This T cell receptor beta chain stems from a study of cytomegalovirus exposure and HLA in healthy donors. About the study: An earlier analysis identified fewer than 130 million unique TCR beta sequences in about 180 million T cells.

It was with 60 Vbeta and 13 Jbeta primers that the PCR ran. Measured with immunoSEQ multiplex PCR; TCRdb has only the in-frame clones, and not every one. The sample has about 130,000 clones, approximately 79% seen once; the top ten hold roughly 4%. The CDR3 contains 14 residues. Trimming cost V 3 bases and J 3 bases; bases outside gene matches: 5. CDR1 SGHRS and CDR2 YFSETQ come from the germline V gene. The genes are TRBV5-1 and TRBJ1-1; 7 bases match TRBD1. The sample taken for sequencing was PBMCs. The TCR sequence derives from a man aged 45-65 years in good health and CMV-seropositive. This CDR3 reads CASSSGTAHTEAFF. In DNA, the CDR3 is TGCGCCAGCAGCTCCGGGACAGCTCACACTGAAGCTTTCTTT.